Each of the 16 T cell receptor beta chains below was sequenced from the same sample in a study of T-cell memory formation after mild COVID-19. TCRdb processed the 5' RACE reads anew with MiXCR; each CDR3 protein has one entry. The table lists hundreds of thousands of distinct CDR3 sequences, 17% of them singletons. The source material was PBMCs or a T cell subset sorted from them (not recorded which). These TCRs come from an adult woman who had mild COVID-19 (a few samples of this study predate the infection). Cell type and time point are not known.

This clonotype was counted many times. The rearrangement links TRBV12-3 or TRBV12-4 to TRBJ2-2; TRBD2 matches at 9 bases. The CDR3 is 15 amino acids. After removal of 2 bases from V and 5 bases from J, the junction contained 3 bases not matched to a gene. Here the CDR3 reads CASSLRLAGTGELFF. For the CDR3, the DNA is TGTGCCAGCAGTTTACGGCTAGCGGGGACCGGGGAGCTGTTTTTT.

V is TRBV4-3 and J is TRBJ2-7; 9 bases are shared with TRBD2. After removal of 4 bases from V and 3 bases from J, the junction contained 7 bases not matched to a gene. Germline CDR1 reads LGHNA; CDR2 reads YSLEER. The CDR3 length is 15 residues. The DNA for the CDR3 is TGCGCCAGCAGCCCCCGACTAGCGGATCTCTACGAGCAGTACTTC. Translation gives CASSPRLADLYEQYF.

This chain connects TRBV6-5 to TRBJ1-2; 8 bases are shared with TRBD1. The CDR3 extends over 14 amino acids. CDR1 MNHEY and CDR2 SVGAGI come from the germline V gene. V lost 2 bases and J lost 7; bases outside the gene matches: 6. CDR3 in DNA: TGTGCCAGCAGTTACACGACAGGGGCTCTTGGCTACACCTTC. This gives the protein CASSYTTGALGYTF.

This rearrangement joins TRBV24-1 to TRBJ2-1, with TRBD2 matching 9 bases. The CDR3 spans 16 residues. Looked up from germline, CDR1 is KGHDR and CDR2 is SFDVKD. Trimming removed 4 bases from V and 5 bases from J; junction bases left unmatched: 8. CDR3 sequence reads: CATSDPPSGAHNEQFF. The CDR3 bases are TGTGCCACCAGTGACCCACCTAGCGGGGCCCACAATGAGCAGTTCTTC.

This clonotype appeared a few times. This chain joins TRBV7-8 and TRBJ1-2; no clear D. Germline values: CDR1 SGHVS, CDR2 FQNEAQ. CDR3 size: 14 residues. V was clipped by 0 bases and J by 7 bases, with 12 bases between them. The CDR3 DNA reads TGTGCCAGCAGCTTAGCCGCCGATTGGGGTGGCTACACCTTC. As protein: CASSLAADWGGYTF. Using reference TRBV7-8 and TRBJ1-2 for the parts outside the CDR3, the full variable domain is GAGVSQSPRYKVAKRGQDVALRCDPISGHVSLFWYQQALGQGPEFLTYFQNEAQLDKSGLPSDRFFAERPEGSVSTLKIQRTQQEDSAVYLCASSLAADWGGYTFGSGTRLTVV.

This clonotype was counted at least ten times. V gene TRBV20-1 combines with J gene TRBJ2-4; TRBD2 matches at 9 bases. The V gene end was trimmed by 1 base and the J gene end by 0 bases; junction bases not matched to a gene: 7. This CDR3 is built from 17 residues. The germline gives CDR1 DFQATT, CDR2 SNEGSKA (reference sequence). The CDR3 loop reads CSARVLAGLGAKNIQYF. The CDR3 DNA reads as TGCAGTGCTAGAGTACTAGCGGGTCTCGGAGCCAAAAACATTCAGTACTTC.

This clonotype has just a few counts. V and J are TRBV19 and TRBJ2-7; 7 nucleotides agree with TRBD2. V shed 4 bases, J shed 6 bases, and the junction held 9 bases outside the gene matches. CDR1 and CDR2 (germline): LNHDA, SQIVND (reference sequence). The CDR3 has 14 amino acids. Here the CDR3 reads CASSRGGSFAEQYF. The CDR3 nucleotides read TGTGCCAGTAGTAGGGGGGGTTCTTTTGCCGAGCAGTACTTC. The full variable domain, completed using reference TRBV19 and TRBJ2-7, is DGGITQSPKYLFRKEGQNVTLSCEQNLNHDAMYWYRQDPGQGLRLIYYSQIVNDFQKGDIAEGYSVSREKKESFPLTVTSAQKNPTAFYLCASSRGGSFAEQYFGPGTRLTVT.

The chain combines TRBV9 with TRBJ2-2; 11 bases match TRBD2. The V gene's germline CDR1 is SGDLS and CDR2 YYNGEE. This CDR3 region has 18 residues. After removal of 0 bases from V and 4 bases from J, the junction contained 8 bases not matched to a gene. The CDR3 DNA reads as TGTGCCAGCAGCGTAGATGGTAGCGGGAGGGGAGGCACCGGGGAGCTGTTTTTT. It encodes CASSVDGSGRGGTGELFF. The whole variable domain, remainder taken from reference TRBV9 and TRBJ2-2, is DSGVTQTPKHLITATGQRVTLRCSPRSGDLSVYWYQQSLDQGLQFLIQYYNGEERAKGNILERFSAQQFPDLHSELNLSSLELGDSALYFCASSVDGSGRGGTGELFFGEGSRLTVL.

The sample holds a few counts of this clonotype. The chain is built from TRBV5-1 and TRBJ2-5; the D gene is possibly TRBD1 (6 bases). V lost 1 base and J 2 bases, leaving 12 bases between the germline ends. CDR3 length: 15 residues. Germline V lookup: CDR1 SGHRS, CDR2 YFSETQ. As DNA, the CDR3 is TGCGCCAGCAGCTTGCGGAGAGGGGGACAAGAGACCCAGTACTTC. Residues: CASSLRRGGQETQYF.

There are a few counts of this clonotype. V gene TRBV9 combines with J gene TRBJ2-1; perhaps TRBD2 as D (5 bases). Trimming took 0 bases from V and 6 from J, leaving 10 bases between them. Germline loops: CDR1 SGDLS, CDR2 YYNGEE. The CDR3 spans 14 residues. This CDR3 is CASSVDRAGNEQFF. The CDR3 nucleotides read TGTGCCAGCAGCGTAGACCGGGCGGGCAATGAGCAGTTCTTC.

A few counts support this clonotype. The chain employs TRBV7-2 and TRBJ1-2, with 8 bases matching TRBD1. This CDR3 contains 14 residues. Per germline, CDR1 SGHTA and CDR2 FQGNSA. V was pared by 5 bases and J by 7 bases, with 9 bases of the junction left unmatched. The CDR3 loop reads CASSVRQGPSGYTF. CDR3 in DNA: TGTGCCAGCAGCGTTAGACAGGGGCCAAGTGGCTACACCTTC.

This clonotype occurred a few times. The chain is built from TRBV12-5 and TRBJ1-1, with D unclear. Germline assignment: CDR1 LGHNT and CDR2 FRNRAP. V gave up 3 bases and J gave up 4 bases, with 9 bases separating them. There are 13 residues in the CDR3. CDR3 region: CASGLVGVTEAFF. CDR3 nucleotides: TGTGCTAGTGGTTTAGTGGGCGTCACTGAAGCTTTCTTT.

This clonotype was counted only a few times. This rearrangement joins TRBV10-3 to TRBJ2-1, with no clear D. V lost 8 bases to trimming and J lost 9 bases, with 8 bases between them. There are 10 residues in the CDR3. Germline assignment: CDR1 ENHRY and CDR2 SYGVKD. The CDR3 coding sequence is TGTGCCATCGGTCGGGTTGAGCAGTTCTTC. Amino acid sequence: CAIGRVEQFF.

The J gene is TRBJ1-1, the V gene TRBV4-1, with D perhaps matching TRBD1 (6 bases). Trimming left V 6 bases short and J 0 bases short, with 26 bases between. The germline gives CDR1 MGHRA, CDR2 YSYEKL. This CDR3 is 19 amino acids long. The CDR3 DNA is TGCGCCAGCAGACCAAGAGTCCTCCGAGGGGGGGGAATGAACACTGAAGCTTTCTTT. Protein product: CASRPRVLRGGGMNTEAFF.

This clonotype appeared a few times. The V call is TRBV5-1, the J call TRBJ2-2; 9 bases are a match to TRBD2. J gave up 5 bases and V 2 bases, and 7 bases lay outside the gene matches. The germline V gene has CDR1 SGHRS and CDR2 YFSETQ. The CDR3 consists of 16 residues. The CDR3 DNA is TGCGCCAGCAGCTTTTGGAGTCTAGCGGGAACCGGGGAGCTGTTTTTT. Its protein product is CASSFWSLAGTGELFF.

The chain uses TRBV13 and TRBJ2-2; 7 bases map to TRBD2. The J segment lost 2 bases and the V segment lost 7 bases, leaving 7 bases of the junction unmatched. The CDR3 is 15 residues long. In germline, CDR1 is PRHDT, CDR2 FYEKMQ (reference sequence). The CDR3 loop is CASITRGFNTGELFF. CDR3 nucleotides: TGTGCCAGCATCACGCGGGGGTTTAACACCGGGGAGCTGTTTTTT.